The 26 T cell receptor beta chains below all came from one sample that was sequenced in a study of cytomegalovirus exposure and HLA in healthy donors. Use of 60 Vbeta and 13 Jbeta primers characterized the PCR. Clones were sequenced by immunoSEQ multiplex PCR, and TCRdb holds only the in-frame ones, with some missing. The table lists roughly 89,000 clones, roughly four fifths of them singletons, with 1.5% to 2% in the top ten. Sample: PBMCs. All receptors come from a woman aged 30 to 39 in good health and CMV-seronegative.

This sequence joins TRBV28 and TRBJ1-5; D perhaps matches TRBD1 (5 bases). Germline CDR1 is MDHEN and CDR2 is SYDVKM. The CDR3 consists of 15 residues. V gave up 7 bases and J gave up 7 bases, with 20 bases separating them. The CDR3 reads CASNAIGLGRQPQHF. The CDR3 DNA sequence: TGTGCCAGCAACGCTATAGGGTTGGGGCGACAGCCCCAGCATTTT.

V gene TRBV28 combines with J gene TRBJ1-5; no clear D gene. Deletions cut 3 bases from V and 2 bases from J, with 20 bases between. The germline V gene has CDR1 MDHEN and CDR2 SYDVKM. The CDR3 has 18 amino acids. CDR3 in DNA: TGTGCCAGCAGTTTTGGACTGTTCTCTTGGGCTGGCAATCAGCCCCAGCATTTT. This sequence encodes CASSFGLFSWAGNQPQHF.

V gene TRBV5-1 combines with J gene TRBJ2-5, with 8 bases fitting TRBD1. CDR1 and CDR2 (germline): SGHRS, YFSETQ. The CDR3 is made up of 15 amino acids. V gave up 6 bases and J gave up 5 bases; unmatched junction bases: 12. CDR3 sequence (DNA): TGCGCCAGCAAGGACTCAGGGGGCGTTGGGGAGACCCAGTACTTC. Translating gives CASKDSGGVGETQYF.

This clone was counted once. The chain combines TRBV6-1 with TRBJ1-2; the D gene is possibly TRBD1 (5 bases). This CDR3 region has 12 residues. The V and J ends lost 6 bases and 4 bases respectively, with 9 bases between them. Germline assignment: CDR1 MNHNS and CDR2 SASEGT. The CDR3 nucleotides read TGTGCCAGCAGCCACGACAGCTATGGCTACACCTTC. Protein: CASSHDSYGYTF.

The chain has TRBV28 and TRBJ2-5, with 8 bases identical to TRBD1. The CDR3 contains 14 residues. The junction had 8 bases not matched to a gene; V was cut back by 6 bases and J by 5 bases. In germline, CDR1 is MDHEN, CDR2 SYDVKM. CDR3 amino acids: CASSPGQAVETQYF. The CDR3 nucleotides are TGTGCCAGCAGCCCGGGACAGGCCGTGGAGACCCAGTACTTC.

The V call is TRBV28, the J call TRBJ2-7, with 7 bases that match TRBD1. The CDR3 is 14 residues long. Per the germline V gene, CDR1 is MDHEN and CDR2 is SYDVKM. Trimming cost V 7 bases and J 2 bases; bases outside gene matches: 8. Here the CDR3 DNA reads TGTGCCAGCACTCCGGGACAGTTGGCCTACGAGCAGTACTTC. Translated, it gives CASTPGQLAYEQYF.

The chain uses TRBV4-3 and TRBJ2-1, with D perhaps matching TRBD2 (6 bases). The CDR3 extends over 16 amino acids. Germline-derived CDR1 and CDR2 are LGHNA and YSLEER. Trimming shortened V by 0 bases and J by 2 bases, and 11 bases separated the two germline ends. The CDR3 reads CASSQEGGNPYNEQFF. Here the CDR3 DNA reads TGCGCCAGCAGCCAAGAAGGCGGGAACCCCTACAATGAGCAGTTCTTC.

The chain recombines TRBV11-1 with TRBJ1-2; 9 bases map to TRBD1. Unmatched junction bases numbered 5, after V lost 3 bases and J lost 6 bases. The CDR3 is 14 amino acids. The germline gives CDR1 SGHAT, CDR2 FQDESV (reference sequence). The CDR3 protein is CASSFRGQGDGYTF. The CDR3 DNA sequence: TGTGCCAGCAGCTTTAGGGGACAGGGAGATGGCTACACCTTC.

V and J are TRBV6-1 and TRBJ1-4; perhaps TRBD1 as D (5 bases). Germline CDR1 MNHNS, CDR2 SASEGT. V was shortened by 2 bases and J by 5 bases, with 9 bases between the two germline ends. The CDR3 has 14 amino acids. CDR3 amino acids: CASSELAGNEKLFF. CDR3 in DNA: TGTGCCAGCAGTGAACTGGCAGGGAATGAAAAACTGTTTTTT.

The gene calls are TRBV10-3 and TRBJ2-7; 8 nucleotides line up with TRBD1. Losses at the gene ends were 3 bases for V and 4 bases for J; bases not matched to a gene: 8. This CDR3 region has 15 residues. In germline, CDR1 is ENHRY, CDR2 SYGVKD. The chain's CDR3 is CAISDHLRTGYEQYF. The CDR3 DNA is TGTGCCATCAGTGATCACTTGAGGACAGGGTACGAGCAGTACTTC.

The chain employs TRBV27 and TRBJ2-1; 10 bases fit TRBD2. J was trimmed by 0 bases and V by 1 base; bases with no gene match: 3. The germline V gene has CDR1 MNHEY and CDR2 SMNVEV (reference sequence). The CDR3 totals 17 residues. CDR3 in amino acids: CASSLFSSGSSYNEQFF. In nucleotides, the CDR3 is TGTGCCAGCAGTTTATTTTCTAGCGGGAGCTCCTACAATGAGCAGTTCTTC.

The chain carries TRBV6-1 and TRBJ1-5, with TRBD1 identical over 7 bases. Germline assignment: CDR1 MNHNS and CDR2 SASEGT. With 4 bases clipped from V and 7 bases from J, the junction kept 7 bases outside the gene matches. The CDR3 sequence is 14 residues long. The CDR3 nucleotides are TGTGCCAGCAGTGCCCGACAGGGTCTCCAGCCCCAGCATTTT. Protein sequence: CASSARQGLQPQHF.

This clone showed up just a few times. This chain connects TRBV6-1 to TRBJ2-7; 8 positions match TRBD1. The CDR3 is 13 amino acids. Germline CDR1 is MNHNS and CDR2 is SASEGT. The junction had 6 bases not matched to a gene; V was cut back by 6 bases and J by 5 bases. The CDR3 sequence is CASSRTGKNEQYF. The CDR3 bases are TGTGCCAGCAGCCGGACAGGGAAAAACGAGCAGTACTTC.

The chain employs TRBV11-2 and TRBJ2-1; weak D call: TRBD1 (6 bases). Trimming removed 5 bases at V and 7 bases at J, with 15 bases between. Germline values: CDR1 SGHAT, CDR2 FQNNGV. The CDR3 has 14 residues. CDR3 DNA: TGTGCCAGCAGCGAGCAGGGGTTGGGGAATGAGCAGTTCTTC. It codes for CASSEQGLGNEQFF.

The V gene is TRBV7-3, the J gene TRBJ2-2, with 7 bases fitting TRBD2. With 1 base clipped from V and 2 bases from J, the junction kept 4 bases outside the gene matches. The CDR3 is made up of 16 amino acids. CDR1 is SGHTA and CDR2 is FQGTGA in the germline V gene. The CDR3 nucleotides are TGTGCCAGCAGCTTAATTGGGGGGGATAACACCGGGGAGCTGTTTTTT. This sequence encodes CASSLIGGDNTGELFF.

The chain has TRBV6-5 and TRBJ2-5, with a possible D match to TRBD2 (6 bases). The CDR3 contains 12 residues. Germline V gene sequence: CDR1 MNHEY, CDR2 SVGAGI. Trimming removed 6 bases at V and 5 bases at J, with 10 bases between. The CDR3 DNA is TGTGCCAGCAGACGGGGGAGGGAGACCCAGTACTTC. Its protein is CASRRGRETQYF.

This rearrangement joins TRBV10-3 to TRBJ1-5; D might be TRBD1 (5 bases). The CDR3 is made up of 13 amino acids. CDR1 and CDR2 (germline): ENHRY, SYGVKD. The V end lost 7 bases, the J end lost 3 bases, and 10 bases lay between the germline ends. Written as DNA, the CDR3 is TGTGCCATCAAGGGGCCAGACAATCAGCCCCAGCATTTT. Protein sequence: CAIKGPDNQPQHF.

The genes are TRBV4-3 and TRBJ2-7; 13 nucleotides match TRBD2. The CDR3 runs to 16 residues. V lost 1 base, J lost 4 bases, and 4 bases stayed unmatched. Germline loops: CDR1 LGHNA, CDR2 YSLEER. Written as DNA, the CDR3 is TGCGCCAGCAGCCAAGGGACTAGCGGGAGTGTGTACGAGCAGTACTTC. Translation gives CASSQGTSGSVYEQYF.

J is TRBJ2-3 and V is TRBV5-6; TRBD1 matches at 11 bases. CDR1 SGHDT and CDR2 YYEEEE come from the germline V gene. Trimming at V came to 2 bases and at J to 1 base, leaving 3 bases not matched to a gene. The CDR3 runs to 16 residues. CDR3 in DNA: TGTGCCAGCAGCTTAGGGACAGGGGGGGGCACAGATACGCAGTATTTT. Translation gives CASSLGTGGGTDTQYF.

This clone was found a few times. In DNA form, the CDR3 reads TGTGCCAGCAGCCCTACAGGGGGAGCGTACCCATACAATGAGCAGTTCTTC. This sequence encodes CASSPTGGAYPYNEQFF. This rearrangement joins TRBV9 to TRBJ2-1; 8 nucleotides agree with TRBD1. Trimming removed 4 bases from V and 4 bases from J; junction bases left unmatched: 13. There are 17 residues in the CDR3. Germline assignment: CDR1 SGDLS and CDR2 YYNGEE.

J is TRBJ2-1 and V is TRBV18; TRBD1 matches at 10 bases. J was trimmed by 5 bases and V by 3 bases; bases with no gene match: 4. This CDR3 contains 15 residues. Germline V gene sequence: CDR1 KGHSH, CDR2 LQKENI. The CDR3 reads CASSPSGQGNNEQFF. DNA of the CDR3: TGTGCCAGCTCACCCTCGGGACAGGGGAACAATGAGCAGTTCTTC.

The gene calls are TRBV5-1 and TRBJ2-5, with D perhaps TRBD1 (6 bases). The germline CDR1 and CDR2 sequences are SGHRS and YFSETQ. V was clipped by 4 bases and J by 5 bases, with 15 bases between them. This CDR3 spans 14 amino acids. CDR3 sequence (DNA): TGCGCCAGCAGCGGCAGGGGTCTTGGGGAGACCCAGTACTTC. It specifies CASSGRGLGETQYF. The full variable domain, rest sourced from reference TRBV5-1 and TRBJ2-5, is KAGVTQTPRYLIKTRGQQVTLSCSPISGHRSVSWYQQTPGQGLQFLFEYFSETQRNKGNFPGRFSGRQFSNSRSEMNVSTLELGDSALYLCASSGRGLGETQYFGPGTRLLVL.

V is TRBV28 and J is TRBJ2-7; TRBD1 might be the D (6 bases). Germline V gene lookup returns CDR1 MDHEN and CDR2 SYDVKM. CDR3 length: 14 residues. V dropped 10 bases and J dropped 3 bases, with 19 bases sitting between them. The CDR3 sequence is CATRPQDRFYEQYF. The CDR3 coding sequence is TGTGCCACCCGACCCCAAGACAGGTTCTACGAGCAGTACTTC.

This clone has a handful of counts. The rearrangement joins TRBV5-4 to TRBJ1-4; D uncertain. The ends were cut back, 3 bases at V and 4 bases at J, with 10 bases in the middle. From germline, CDR1 is SGHNT and CDR2 YYREEE (reference sequence). The CDR3 runs 14 residues. The CDR3 DNA reads as TGTGCCAGCAGCTGGGGAGGCGATAATGAAAAACTGTTTTTT. Its translation: CASSWGGDNEKLFF.

The CDR3 protein is CASSLLLQGKGGANVLTF. DNA of the CDR3: TGTGCCAGCAGTTTACTGTTACAGGGAAAAGGTGGGGCCAACGTCCTGACTTTC. This sequence joins TRBV28 and TRBJ2-6, with D perhaps matching TRBD1 (6 bases). The germline V gene encodes CDR1 MDHEN and CDR2 SYDVKM. CDR3 length: 18 residues. The V and J ends lost 2 bases and 3 bases respectively, with 17 bases between them.

This clone was recorded a few times. The chain has TRBV4-3 and TRBJ2-1; D is unresolved. The V gene's germline CDR1 is LGHNA and CDR2 YSLEER. With 0 bases removed from V and 7 bases from J, the gap between germline ends came to 10 bases. The CDR3 extends over 14 amino acids. CDR3 in amino acids: CASSQDSPFNEQFF. DNA of the CDR3: TGCGCCAGCAGCCAAGATTCCCCTTTTAATGAGCAGTTCTTC.